This record looks at one T cell receptor beta chain sequence and its context. The target antigen is unknown. This entry is derived from a study of blood T cells in healthy people across ages. Findings of the study overall: No conclusive comparison of naive versus antigen-experienced cells was possible with unsorted PBMCs. There were more naive CD4+ cells and higher diversity in long-lived donors than in aged donors. Estimated diversity that came from one million T cells was considered an underestimate.

This CDR3 region has 12 residues. The V end was cut by 4 bases, the J end by 0 bases, with 3 bases between. Germline CDR1 and CDR2: SQVTM and ANQGSEA. Alongside a J-beta primer mix, a sample-barcoded 5' primer served in a second PCR lasting about 7 to 11 cycles. Tags on each cDNA molecule came from a template-switch adaptor with 12 random nucleotides. MiXCR, run by TCRdb on the 5' RACE reads, gives a single entry per CDR3 protein. The sample carries some 700,000 distinct CDR3 sequences, around 40% recorded once. The chain combines TRBV29-1 with TRBJ1-4; D is unresolved. The source material was blood. This TCR came from a woman aged 55-75 years in good health. The CDR3 sequence is CSVGATNEKLFF. The CDR3 coding sequence is TGCAGCGTTGGGGCAACTAATGAAAAACTGTTTTTT. Drawing the rest from reference TRBV29-1 and TRBJ1-4, the complete variable domain is SAVISQKPSRDICQRGTSLTIQCQVDSQVTMMFWYRQQPGQSLTLIATANQGSEATYESGFVIDKFPISRPNLTFSTLTVSNMSPEDSSIYLCSVGATNEKLFFGSGTQLSVL.